This T cell receptor beta chain derives from a study of blood T cells in healthy people across ages. CDR3 length: 14 residues. V was trimmed by 7 bases and J by 0 bases, leaving 12 bases between them. Germline V gene sequence: CDR1 MNHNY, CDR2 SVGAGI (reference sequence). The use of a sample-barcoded 5' primer and a J-beta primer mix characterized a second PCR of about 7 to 12 cycles. A single record per CDR3 protein comes from TCRdb applying MiXCR to the 5' RACE reads. The table has approximately 2,000,000 distinct CDR3 sequences, about two fifths seen once; the top ten hold more than 20%. For every donor, a draw yielded around 10 milliliters of peripheral blood.

The receptor comes from a human donor in good health. The rearrangement joins TRBV6-6 to TRBJ1-1; the D gene is possibly TRBD1 (6 bases). The sample taken for sequencing was blood. CDR3 loop: CASKGEIMNTEAFF. The DNA of the CDR3 is TGTGCCAGCAAGGGGGAAATTATGAACACTGAAGCTTTCTTT.